These 4 T cell receptor beta chains share one sample of origin, sequenced in a study of PD-1 blockade in classical Hodgkin lymphoma. Repertoires were generated with immunoSEQ multiplex PCR, while TCRdb's copy carries only in-frame clones and drops some. This table holds 75,000 to 100,000 clones, approximately 94% found once. This sample's time point: cycle 4 day 1 (C4D1), after around six weeks of nivolumab. All patients experienced relapse after autologous stem cell transplantation, and brentuximab vedotin exposure was variable. The material sequenced was peripheral blood mononuclear cells (PBMCs), taken before the fourth cycle of nivolumab. Receptors originate from a human donor with classical Hodgkin lymphoma.

This chain uses TRBV5-1 with TRBJ1-4; 7 nucleotides agree with TRBD1. V shed 4 bases and J 4 bases; nucleotides not matched to a gene: 7. Germline V CDR1 and CDR2: SGHRS, YFSETQ. This CDR3 has 15 residues. The CDR3 spells CASSKDRALNEKLFF. Here the CDR3 DNA reads TGCGCCAGCAGCAAAGACAGGGCTCTTAATGAAAAACTGTTTTTT.

This chain links TRBV4-1 with TRBJ1-4, with unresolved D. V was cut by 2 bases and J by 8 bases, with 12 bases left in between. The CDR3 totals 14 residues. The germline V gene encodes CDR1 MGHRA and CDR2 YSYEKL. The CDR3 sequence is CASSQPDLGEKLFF. The CDR3 coding sequence is TGCGCCAGCAGCCAACCGGACCTGGGGGAAAAACTGTTTTTT.

The V and J genes are TRBV7-2 and TRBJ2-7, with D hard to call. The CDR3 totals 14 residues. With 0 bases removed from V and 0 bases from J, the gap between germline ends came to 6 bases. Per the germline V gene, CDR1 is SGHTA and CDR2 is FQGNSA. The CDR3: CASSLALDSYEQYF. DNA for the CDR3: TGTGCCAGCAGCTTAGCGCTGGACTCCTACGAGCAGTACTTC.

The rearrangement joins TRBV10-2 to TRBJ1-5; D possibly corresponds to TRBD1 (6 bases). The V end lost 6 bases, the J end lost 15 bases, and 15 bases lay between the germline ends. Germline CDR1 and CDR2: WSHSY and SAAADI. The CDR3 is 11 amino acids. The CDR3 nucleotides read TGCGCCAGCAGCTCAGGGGCCGTAGTGCATTTT. Its protein product is CASSSGAVVHF.